The 16 T cell receptor beta chains below were found in one sample sequenced in a study of shared clonotypes between healthy human individuals. The table came from immunoSEQ multiplex PCR; TCRdb's copy has only in-frame clones and leaves some out. The repertoire holds about 1 million clones, with roughly 80% as singletons. Sequencing was done on a sample of memory CD4+ T cells sorted from blood. Documented subset: CD45RA-negative fraction. Receptor source: a man aged 18 to 30 in good health.

The CDR3 sequence is CASSRDRATTNEKLFF. The CDR3 DNA reads as TGTGCCAGTAGTCGGGACAGGGCCACAACTAATGAAAAACTGTTTTTT. The chain joins TRBV19 to TRBJ1-4, with TRBD1 matching over 9 bases. This CDR3 spans 16 amino acids. Germline V lookup: CDR1 LNHDA, CDR2 SQIVND (reference sequence). V lost 5 bases and J lost 0; bases outside the gene matches: 4. Full variable domain (remainder filled in from reference TRBV19 and TRBJ1-4): DGGITQSPKYLFRKEGQNVTLSCEQNLNHDAMYWYRQDPGQGLRLIYYSQIVNDFQKGDIAEGYSVSREKKESFPLTVTSAQKNPTAFYLCASSRDRATTNEKLFFGSGTQLSVL.

The rearrangement links TRBV29-1 to TRBJ1-2; D is perhaps TRBD1 (5 bases). CDR3 size: 12 residues. Trimming pared 0 bases from V and 3 bases from J, leaving 5 bases between. Germline-derived CDR1 and CDR2 are SQVTM and ANQGSEA. This CDR3 reads CSVEDRDYGYTF. The CDR3 DNA reads TGCAGCGTTGAAGACAGGGACTATGGCTACACCTTC.

J is TRBJ1-6 and V is TRBV6-1, with unresolved D. This CDR3 comprises 13 residues. Trimming removed 7 bases from V and 9 bases from J, with 13 bases in between. Germline values: CDR1 MNHNS, CDR2 SASEGT. The CDR3 DNA follows: TGTGCCAGCACCGAATGGGGTGTTTCACCCCTCCACTTT. This gives the protein CASTEWGVSPLHF.

The chain links TRBV6-1 to TRBJ1-1; D might be TRBD1 (6 bases). The CDR3 covers 14 residues. The germline CDR1 and CDR2 sequences are MNHNS and SASEGT. V shed 1 base and J shed 1 base, with 7 bases lying between them. CDR3 protein: CASSEVQGNTEAFF. The CDR3 DNA sequence: TGTGCCAGCAGTGAAGTACAGGGGAACACTGAAGCTTTCTTT.

This chain uses TRBV5-1 with TRBJ1-6, with D unresolved. CDR1 is SGHRS, CDR2 YFSETQ, per germline. The length of the CDR3 is 17 residues. V gave up 4 bases and J gave up 1 base, with 15 bases separating them. The CDR3 nucleotides are TGCGCCAGCAGCCTAGCCGAGGGTTCGTCCTATAATTCACCCCTCCACTTT. This sequence encodes CASSLAEGSSYNSPLHF.

This rearrangement joins TRBV30 to TRBJ2-7; D ambiguous. The V gene's germline CDR1 is GTSNPN and CDR2 SVGIG (reference sequence). This CDR3 has 13 amino acids. Between the trimmed V and J ends, which lost 0 bases and 3 bases, there was a span of 9 bases. CDR3 region: CAWSVLGRYEQYF. The CDR3 DNA reads as TGTGCCTGGAGTGTGCTCGGGCGCTACGAGCAGTACTTC.

This clone was found a few times. J is TRBJ1-2 and V is TRBV30, with TRBD1 matching over 7 bases. Germline V gene sequence: CDR1 GTSNPN, CDR2 SVGIG (reference sequence). V lost 2 bases, J lost 8 bases, and 8 bases stayed unmatched. The CDR3 consists of 13 residues. CDR3 nucleotide sequence: TGTGCCTGGAGTCAAACAGGGGTGAACGGCTACACCTTC. It specifies CAWSQTGVNGYTF. The full variable domain, completed using reference TRBV30 and TRBJ1-2, is SQTIHQWPATLVQPVGSPLSLECTVEGTSNPNLYWYRQAAGRGLQLLFYSVGIGQISSEVPQNLSASRPQDRQFILSSKKLLLSDSGFYLCAWSQTGVNGYTFGSGTRLTVV.

The J gene is TRBJ1-2, the V gene TRBV30, with a possible D match to TRBD1 (5 bases). The germline gives CDR1 GTSNPN, CDR2 SVGIG (reference sequence). The CDR3 is made up of 13 amino acids. V was trimmed by 5 bases and J by 7 bases, leaving 17 bases between them. CDR3 loop: CAWQRDGLVGYTF. DNA of the CDR3: TGTGCCTGGCAACGGGACGGCCTGGTTGGCTACACCTTC.

CDR3 sequence (DNA): TGTGCCAGCAGCTTAGGCTCAGGGGCTGGCAATCAGCCCCAGCATTTT. It translates to CASSLGSGAGNQPQHF. This chain connects TRBV13 to TRBJ1-5; weak D call: TRBD1 (6 bases). The CDR3 has 16 residues. V shed 0 bases and J shed 2 bases, with 11 bases lying between them. Germline V CDR1 and CDR2: PRHDT, FYEKMQ (reference sequence).

Notes on this clone: The same CDR3 also results from other DNA sequences found in this sample. The rearrangement uses TRBV7-6 and TRBJ2-3; D could derive from TRBD1 or TRBD2 (6 bases each). V was cut by 1 base and J by 2 bases, with 13 bases left in between. This CDR3 contains 16 residues. Germline V gene lookup returns CDR1 SGHVS and CDR2 FNYEAQ. The CDR3 DNA is TGTGCCAGCAGCTTAGACAAGGGGGGAAACACAGATACGCAGTATTTT. Protein product: CASSLDKGGNTDTQYF.

This clone was found once. The chain joins TRBV7-2 to TRBJ1-1; maybe TRBD1 (5 bases). The CDR3 has 14 amino acids. The germline V gene has CDR1 SGHTA and CDR2 FQGNSA. The V end lost 7 bases, the J end lost 2 bases, and 14 bases lay between the germline ends. Here the CDR3 reads CASTLGRTNTEAFF. DNA of the CDR3: TGTGCCAGCACACTGGGACGGACTAACACTGAAGCTTTCTTT.

This sequence joins TRBV7-2 and TRBJ2-1; TRBD2 aligns across 12 bases. The CDR3 is made up of 17 amino acids. Germline loops: CDR1 SGHTA, CDR2 FQGNSA. With 6 bases clipped from V and 9 bases from J, the junction kept 15 bases outside the gene matches. The DNA for the CDR3 is TGTGCCAGCAGTCGGGGCCAACTAGCGGGAGGAGAGGGTGAGCAGTTCTTC. Protein: CASSRGQLAGGEGEQFF.

This clone appeared a few times. This rearrangement joins TRBV4-1 to TRBJ1-1; a possible D gene is TRBD1 (6 bases). This CDR3 has 15 amino acids. The germline V and J ends were trimmed by 1 base and 0 bases, with 9 bases remaining between them. The V gene's germline CDR1 is MGHRA and CDR2 YSYEKL. The DNA of the CDR3 is TGCGCCAGCAGCCAAGGCCAGGGGATGAACACTGAAGCTTTCTTT. Translated: CASSQGQGMNTEAFF.

V gene TRBV29-1 combines with J gene TRBJ2-7; 10 bases align to TRBD1. J gave up 3 bases and V 1 base, and 0 bases lay outside the gene matches. CDR3 size: 13 residues. CDR1 is SQVTM and CDR2 is ANQGSEA in the germline V gene. The CDR3 loop reads CSVEGTGGYEQYF. The CDR3 DNA follows: TGCAGCGTTGAAGGGACAGGGGGCTACGAGCAGTACTTC.

The V gene is TRBV28, the J gene TRBJ1-1; D is undetermined. The CDR3 sequence is 14 residues long. V was clipped by 1 base and J by 6 bases, with 12 bases between them. CDR1 is MDHEN, CDR2 SYDVKM, per germline. CDR3 DNA: TGTGCCAGCAGTTTATCCTCCCCGGTACCTGAAGCTTTCTTT. This gives the protein CASSLSSPVPEAFF.

The chain joins TRBV6-5 to TRBJ1-3; possibly TRBD1 for D (6 bases). V was trimmed by 2 bases and J by 0 bases, leaving 11 bases between them. The CDR3 is 16 amino acids. Germline V gives CDR1 MNHEY, CDR2 SVGAGI. Here the CDR3 DNA reads TGTGCCAGCAGTTACACAACAGGGAGCTCTGGAAACACCATATATTTT. The encoded protein is CASSYTTGSSGNTIYF.